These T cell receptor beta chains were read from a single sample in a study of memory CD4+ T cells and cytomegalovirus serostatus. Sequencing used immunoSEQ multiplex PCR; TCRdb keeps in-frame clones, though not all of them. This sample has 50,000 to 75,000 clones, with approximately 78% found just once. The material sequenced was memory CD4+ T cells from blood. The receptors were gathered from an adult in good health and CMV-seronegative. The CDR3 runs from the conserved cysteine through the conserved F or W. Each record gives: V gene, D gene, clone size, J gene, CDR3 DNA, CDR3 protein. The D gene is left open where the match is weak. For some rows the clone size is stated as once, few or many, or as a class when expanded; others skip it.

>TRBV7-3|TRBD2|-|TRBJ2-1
TGTGCCAGCAGAAAACAAGCGCTAGCGGGAGGACGACCCTCTAGGTACAATGAGCAGTTCTTC
CASRKQALAGGRPSRYNEQFF
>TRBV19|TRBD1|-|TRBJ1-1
TGTGCCAGCCGGGACAGAATGAACACTGAAGCTTTCTTT
CASRDRMNTEAFF
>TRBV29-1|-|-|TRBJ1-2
TGCAGCGTTGAGGTTACAGCTAACTATGGCTACACCTTC
CSVEVTANYGYTF
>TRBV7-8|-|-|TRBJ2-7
TGTGCCAGCAGCTTAGATACTGGCGAAAGCTCCTACGAGCAGTACTTC
CASSLDTGESSYEQYF
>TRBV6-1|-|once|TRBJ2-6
TGTGCCAGCAGTGACGCAGGGTCTGCTGGGGCCAACGTCCTGACTTTC
CASSDAGSAGANVLTF
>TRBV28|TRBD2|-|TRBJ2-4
TGTGCCAGCAGTCAACAACACGGACTAGCGGGAGGGCGGAACATTCAGTACTTC
CASSQQHGLAGGRNIQYF
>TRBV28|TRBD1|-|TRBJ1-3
TGTGCCAGCAGTACCCCTCGGACAGGCGGAAACACCATATATTTT
CASSTPRTGGNTIYF
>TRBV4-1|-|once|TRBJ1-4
TGCGCCAGCAGCCAAGTCCAGGGGAATGAAAAACTGTTTTTT
CASSQVQGNEKLFF
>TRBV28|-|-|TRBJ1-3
TGTGCCAGCAGTTTGATAAAGGGGGGGGGCACTGGAAACACCATATATTTT
CASSLIKGGGTGNTIYF
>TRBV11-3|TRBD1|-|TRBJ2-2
TGTGCCAGCCGCGGACAGGGGGCGGGCGGGGAGCTGTTTTTT
CASRGQGAGGELFF
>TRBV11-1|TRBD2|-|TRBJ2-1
TGTGCCAGCAGCCTCCGGGAGGCCTACAATGAGCAGTTCTTC
CASSLREAYNEQFF
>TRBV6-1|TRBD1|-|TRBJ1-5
TGTGCCAGCAACAGGGGGAATGGGGGCAATCAGCCCCAGCATTTT
CASNRGNGGNQPQHF
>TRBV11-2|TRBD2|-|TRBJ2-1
TGTGCCAGCAGATCCCCTAGCGGGAGCGGTAGTGAGCAGTTCTTC
CASRSPSGSGSEQFF
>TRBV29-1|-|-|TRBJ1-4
TGCAGCGTTGAAGAAAGGACAGCAACTAATGAAAAACTGTTTTTT
CSVEERTATNEKLFF
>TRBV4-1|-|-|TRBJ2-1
TGCGCCAGCAGCCAAGAGTCCCTAGCGAGGTACAATGAGCAGTTCTTC
CASSQESLARYNEQFF
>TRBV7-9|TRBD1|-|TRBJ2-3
TGTGCCAGCAGCCCGACAGGGTTTAGCACAGATACGCAGTATTTT
CASSPTGFSTDTQYF
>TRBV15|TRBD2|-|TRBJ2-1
TGTGCCACCAGCAGAGTCTCCAGACTAGCGGGGGCTCTCAATGAGCAGTTCTTC
CATSRVSRLAGALNEQFF
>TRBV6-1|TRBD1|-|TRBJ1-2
TGTGCCAGCAGAGCTGGACAGGCTAACTATGGCTACACCTTC
CASRAGQANYGYTF
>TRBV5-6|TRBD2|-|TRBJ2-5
TGTGCCAGCAGCTGGGGGGGTTACGGCCCTTTGAGGCAGGAGACCCAGTACTTC
CASSWGGYGPLRQETQYF
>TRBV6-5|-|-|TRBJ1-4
TGTGCCAGCAGTTACAGTGGCCTAGGTGAAAAACTGTTTTTT
CASSYSGLGEKLFF